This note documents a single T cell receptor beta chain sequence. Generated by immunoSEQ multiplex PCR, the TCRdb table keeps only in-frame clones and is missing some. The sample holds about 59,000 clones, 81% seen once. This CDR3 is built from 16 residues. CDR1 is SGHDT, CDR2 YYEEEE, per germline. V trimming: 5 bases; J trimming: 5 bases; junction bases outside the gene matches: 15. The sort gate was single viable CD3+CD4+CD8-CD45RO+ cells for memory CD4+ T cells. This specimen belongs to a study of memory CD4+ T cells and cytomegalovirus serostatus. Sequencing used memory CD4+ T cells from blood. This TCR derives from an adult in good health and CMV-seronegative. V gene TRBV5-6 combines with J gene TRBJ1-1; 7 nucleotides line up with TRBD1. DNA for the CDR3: TGTGCCAGCAGAAGGGACAGCCGCCCTGATTGGACTGAAGCTTTCTTT. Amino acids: CASRRDSRPDWTEAFF.